The rows below give T cell receptor beta chains drawn from one sample of a study of shared T cell receptors in the human thymus. Generated by immunoSEQ multiplex PCR, the TCRdb table keeps only in-frame clones and is missing some. This sample has almost 550,000 clones; 70% to 80% occur once, and the top ten carry more than 0.01%. The sample was also reused in another study, on human thymus T cells.

Material: thymocytes. The receptors stem from a boy under two years old with a congenital heart defect. Both conserved end residues are trimmed from each CDR3.

v_call: TRBV12-5
cdr3_aa: ASGLVHEGETQPQH

v_call: TRBV23-1
cdr3_aa: ASSQIWRGTGGRNTEAF

v_call: TRBV19
cdr3_aa: ASAGTSRDEQF

v_call: TRBV15
cdr3_aa: ATRQDSKIQY

v_call: TRBV5-1
cdr3_aa: ASSLKREGLYNEQF

v_call: TRBV7-2
cdr3_aa: ASSPRLAGATDTQY

v_call: TRBV6-1
cdr3_aa: ASRTPTPLGQY

v_call: TRBV7-2
cdr3_aa: ASSPTSGSSYEQY

v_call: TRBV6-5
cdr3_aa: ASSRPQGLAGELF

v_call: TRBV5-6
cdr3_aa: ASSLGTNYYNEQF

v_call: TRBV11-2
cdr3_aa: ASSLGSSGSSYNEQF

v_call: TRBV14
cdr3_aa: ASSHLLASGEQF

v_call: TRBV4-2
cdr3_aa: ASSQEQPTGVTDTQY

v_call: TRBV7-6
cdr3_aa: ASSPLAGGPIYEQY

v_call: TRBV11-3
cdr3_aa: ASRGGTEAF

v_call: TRBV5-1
cdr3_aa: ASSLEWREGNEQY

v_call: TRBV5-6
cdr3_aa: ASTGGLGTAQETQY

v_call: TRBV4-2
cdr3_aa: ASSQGERDNEQF

v_call: TRBV10-3
cdr3_aa: AISPAGVRDTQY

v_call: TRBV27
cdr3_aa: ASSPRWGQDEQY

v_call: TRBV27
cdr3_aa: ASSLAVRTGVSYEQY

v_call: TRBV4-1
cdr3_aa: ASSQVYMGQDNYGYT

v_call: TRBV5-6
cdr3_aa: ASRGIQGGPYEQY

v_call: TRBV2
cdr3_aa: ASKSLGAGNEQF

v_call: TRBV30
cdr3_aa: AWSAGQGRSANEKLF

v_call: TRBV30
cdr3_aa: AWSGGGYLAGAVAYEQY

v_call: TRBV7-3
cdr3_aa: ASSSGLRTDTQY

v_call: TRBV4-1
cdr3_aa: ASSQDPPAGGLGEQY

v_call: TRBV10-3
cdr3_aa: AISESETDTEAF

v_call: TRBV30
cdr3_aa: AWSPSNTSGRDNEQF

v_call: TRBV7-8
cdr3_aa: ASSPEVTVYEQY

v_call: TRBV19
cdr3_aa: ASSTVAGGPGNEQF

v_call: TRBV4-2
cdr3_aa: ASSGLAGGTSSYEQY

v_call: TRBV6-1
cdr3_aa: ASSESAGLAGYYNEQF

v_call: TRBV5-4
cdr3_aa: ASSCQPTGHTMNTEAF

v_call: TRBV7-2
cdr3_aa: ASSSSGEADTQY

v_call: TRBV14
cdr3_aa: ASSQVAASSYNEQF

v_call: TRBV12-5
cdr3_aa: ASGLVQGSGISDTQY

v_call: TRBV7-2
cdr3_aa: ASSLGSRVGAAQY

v_call: TRBV28
cdr3_aa: ATMTSGRPEDIQY

v_call: TRBV5-6
cdr3_aa: ASSLCSGRFNIETQY

v_call: TRBV12-5
cdr3_aa: ASGLRHGTGEDTEAF